This T cell receptor beta chain is from a study of blood T cell repertoires in COVID-19 (dated by TCRdb to the early 2020s). As for the study more broadly: Samples from collaborators originated in the United States, Italy and Spain and spanned both the acute and convalescent phases of COVID-19. The prospective study material was composed of cDNA or gDNA derived from T cells, B-cell-depleted T cells, or PBMCs. Subjects who had been exposed to COVID-19, were actively infected with it, or had recovered from it provided the deeply sampled blood TCRbeta repertoires that made up the dataset. The repertoires were released in a freely available public database intended as a resource for research on the immune response to SARS-CoV-2. Samples were obtained from the ongoing ImmuneRACE study (first 160 participants) and from 1,254 subjects provided by 6 global collaborators. The sample metadata nearly always contained a de-identified subject ID, COVID-19 status, age in years and sex. Where available, HLA class I and class II types were obtained from metadata supplied by the sample provider rather than from assay-based typing.

As regards this clone: It has no known antigen specificity. No base quality values were provided; no much bigger clone lies one nucleotide off.

Beyond this particular receptor, the publication reports: How much clinical and demographic metadata was included differed by source and by participant, and the metadata was provided uncurated.

The immunoSEQ Assay, a bias-controlled multiplex PCR, was used to amplify TCRbeta CDR3 regions from genomic DNA. The study's processing was this. Nucleated cell counts per sample were estimated from amplification of reference gene primers within the assay. To quantify the absolute abundance of each unique TCRbeta CDR3 rearrangement, sequence reads were collapsed and filtered. Productive Simpson clonality was computed per sample as the square root of Simpson's diversity index over productive rearrangements. The table was pulled from immuneACCESS by TCRdb, which kept in-frame rearrangements only. Such tables lose some clones; where checked, under half of the loss comes from unresolved V genes, and the rest has no known cause. The DNA gave D and trimming, while V, J and clone size come from that table. For this sample the table gives about 270,000 clones, of which approximately 90% were detected only once. About 3% of the sample is in the top ten clones.

In the prospective study, participants were about 18 to 100 years old, resided in about two dozen geographic areas of the United States, and were enrolled through a virtual design. In the prospective study, cohorts were assigned on the basis of participant-reported clinical history obtained from a screening survey and a study questionnaire. Exposed participants had been in contact, within 2 weeks of entering the study, with a person who had a PCR-confirmed or clinician-diagnosed case of COVID-19. Mobile phlebotomists in the prospective study collected whole blood, serum and a nasopharyngeal or oropharyngeal swab from every participant. Over a roughly 2-month period, participants in the prospective study had the option of providing additional blood draws and questionnaires. Before DNA extraction, prospective study blood samples were shipped either frozen or at room temperature. The receptor's source is a man between 40 and 49 years old who had been exposed to COVID-19. Sequencing was performed on PBMCs or T cells enriched from blood (not recorded which).

The CDR3 protein: CASSLWSGSRDNEQFF. The DNA is TGTGCCAGCAGCTTATGGAGCGGGAGTAGGGACAATGAGCAGTTCTTC. The sequence joins TRBV7-3 to TRBJ2-1; 8 bases in the junction line up with TRBD2. Sequences SGHTA (CDR1) and FQGTGA (CDR2) are obtained from the germline V gene. The cysteine opens and the phenylalanine closes a CDR3 of 16 amino acids. The CDR3 DNA has 48 bases and is translated from base 1. Germline trimming amounts to 2 bases on V and 5 bases on J, with 8 as the count of junction bases outside the gene matches.